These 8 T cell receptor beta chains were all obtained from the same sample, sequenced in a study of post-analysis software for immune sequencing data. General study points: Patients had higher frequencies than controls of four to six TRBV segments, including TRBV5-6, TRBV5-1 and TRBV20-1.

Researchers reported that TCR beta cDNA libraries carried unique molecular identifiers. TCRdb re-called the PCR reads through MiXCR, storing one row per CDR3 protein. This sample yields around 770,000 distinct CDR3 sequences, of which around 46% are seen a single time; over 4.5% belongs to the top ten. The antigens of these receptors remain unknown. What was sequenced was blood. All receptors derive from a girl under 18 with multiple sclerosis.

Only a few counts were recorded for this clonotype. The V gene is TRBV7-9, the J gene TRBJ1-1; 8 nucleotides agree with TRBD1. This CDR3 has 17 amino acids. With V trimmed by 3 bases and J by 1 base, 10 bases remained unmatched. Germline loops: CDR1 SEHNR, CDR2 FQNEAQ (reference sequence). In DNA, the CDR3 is TGTGCCAGCAGCTTCCATACAGGGGGACGAGGGAACACTGAAGCTTTCTTT. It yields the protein CASSFHTGGRGNTEAFF.

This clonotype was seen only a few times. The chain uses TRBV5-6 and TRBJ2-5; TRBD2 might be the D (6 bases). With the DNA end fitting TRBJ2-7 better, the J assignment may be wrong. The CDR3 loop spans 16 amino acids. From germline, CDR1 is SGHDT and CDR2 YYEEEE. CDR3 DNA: TGTGCCAGCAGCCAGAATCCCGGGACGGGGGTTTACGAGCAGTACTTC. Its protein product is CASSQNPGTGVYEQYF.

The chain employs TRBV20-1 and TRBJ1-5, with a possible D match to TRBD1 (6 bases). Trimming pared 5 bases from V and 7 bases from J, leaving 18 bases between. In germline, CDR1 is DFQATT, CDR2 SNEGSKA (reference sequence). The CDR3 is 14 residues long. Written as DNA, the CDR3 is TGCAGTGCTGCAGTAAGGGGGGGAGGACAGCCCCAGCATTTT. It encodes CSAAVRGGGQPQHF.

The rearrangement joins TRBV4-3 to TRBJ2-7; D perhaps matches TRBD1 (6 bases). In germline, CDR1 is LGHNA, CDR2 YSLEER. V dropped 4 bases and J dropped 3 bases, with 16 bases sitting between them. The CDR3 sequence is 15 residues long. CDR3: CASSRNRVDVYEQYF. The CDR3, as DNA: TGCGCCAGCAGCCGCAACAGGGTTGACGTCTACGAGCAGTACTTC.

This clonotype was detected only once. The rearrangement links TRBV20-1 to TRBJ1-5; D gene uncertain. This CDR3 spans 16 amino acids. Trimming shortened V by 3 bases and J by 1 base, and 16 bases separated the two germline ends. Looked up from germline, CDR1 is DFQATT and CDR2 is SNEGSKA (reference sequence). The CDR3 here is CSASEAGRPSNQPQHF. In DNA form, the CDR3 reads TGCAGTGCTAGCGAGGCGGGCAGACCGAGCAATCAGCCCCAGCATTTT.

The DNA of the CDR3 is TGCAGCGTTGACGTAGCTTTCTTT. Encoded protein: CSVDVAFF. The chain couples TRBV29-1 to TRBJ1-1, with D unresolved. V was cut by 3 bases and J by 10 bases, with 3 bases left in between. CDR3 size: 8 residues. Germline CDR1 reads SQVTM; CDR2 reads ANQGSEA. The entire variable domain, with the rest obtained from reference TRBV29-1 and TRBJ1-1, is as follows: SAVISQKPSRDICQRGTSLTIQCQVDSQVTMMFWYRQQPGQSLTLIATANQGSEATYESGFVIDKFPISRPNLTFSTLTVSNMSPEDSSIYLCSVDVAFFGQGTRLTVV.

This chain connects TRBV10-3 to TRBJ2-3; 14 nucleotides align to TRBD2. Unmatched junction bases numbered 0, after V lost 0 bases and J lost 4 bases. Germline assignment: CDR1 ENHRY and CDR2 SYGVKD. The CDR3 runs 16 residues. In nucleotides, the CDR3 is TGTGCCATCAGTGAGTCGACTAGCGGGAGGGCAGATACGCAGTATTTT. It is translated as CAISESTSGRADTQYF.

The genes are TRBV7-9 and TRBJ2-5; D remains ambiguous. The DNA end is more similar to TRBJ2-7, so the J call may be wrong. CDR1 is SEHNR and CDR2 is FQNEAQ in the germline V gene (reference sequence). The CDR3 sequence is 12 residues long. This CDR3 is CASSLRDPEQYF. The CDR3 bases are TGTGCCAGCAGCTTACGCGATCCCGAGCAGTACTTC.